The present T cell receptor beta chain was sequenced within a study of T cells in Graves' hyperthyroidism and ophthalmopathy. J was trimmed by 0 bases and V by 6 bases; bases with no gene match: 4. This CDR3 is 13 amino acids long. The V gene's germline CDR1 is DFQATT and CDR2 SNEGSKA (reference sequence). Uncontrolled infection, other autoimmune disease, pregnancy or lactation led to exclusion. TCR beta CDR3 region amplification was performed from RNA transcripts. The TCR CDR3 was amplified in a first-round RT-PCR using the HTBI primer set. TCRdb itself ran the multiplex PCR reads through MiXCR, one entry per CDR3 protein. This table holds hundreds of thousands of distinct CDR3 sequences, 16% found once. This clonotype was detected many times.

The source of this sequence is a middle-aged woman with Graves' ophthalmopathy. Material: blood. The chain uses TRBV20-1 and TRBJ2-7; TRBD1 agrees at 8 bases. The CDR3 nucleotides are TGCAGTGCCCACGACAGGGGCTCCTACGAGCAGTACTTC. This sequence encodes CSAHDRGSYEQYF.